A single sample gave rise to the 18 T cell receptor beta chains below, sequenced in a study of cytomegalovirus exposure and HLA in healthy donors (dated by TCRdb to the late 2010s). The library was built by means of the immunoSEQ multiplex PCR assay. For the multiplex PCR, a mixture combining 60 forward primers for TCR Vbeta segments and 13 reverse primers for TCR Jbeta segments was used. TCRdb holds this immuneACCESS table with in-frame rearrangements only. Some clones are missing; in checked studies, unresolved V genes explain under half, and the rest has no known cause. A total of approximately 120,000 clones appear in this sample, roughly three quarters of them only once. The ten most abundant clones make up less than 4% of the sample. Sequenced: PBMCs. Source of these receptors: a man younger than 40 in good health and CMV-seronegative.

V is TRBV7-9 and J is TRBJ2-5; D is perhaps TRBD1 (5 bases). V gave up 6 bases and J gave up 5 bases, with 25 bases separating them. The germline CDR1 and CDR2 sequences are SEHNR and FQNEAQ (reference sequence). The CDR3 is made up of 17 amino acids. The CDR3 loop reads CASSEKSGIIVDETQYF. CDR3 nucleotides: TGTGCCAGCAGTGAAAAATCAGGGATCATCGTCGACGAGACCCAGTACTTC.

The chain links TRBV7-9 to TRBJ1-4; no clear D gene. The V end was cut by 2 bases, the J end by 7 bases, with 8 bases between. CDR1 is SEHNR, CDR2 FQNEAQ, per germline (reference sequence). This CDR3 has 13 amino acids. The CDR3 reads CASSLNPSEKLFF. The CDR3 coding sequence is TGTGCCAGCAGCTTAAACCCTAGTGAAAAACTGTTTTTT.

The chain employs TRBV5-6 and TRBJ2-1; D remains ambiguous. This CDR3 has 14 amino acids. Trimming pared 0 bases from V and 0 bases from J, leaving 4 bases between. Germline assignment: CDR1 SGHDT and CDR2 YYEEEE. The CDR3, as DNA: TGTGCCAGCAGCTTGGCGGTCTCCTACAATGAGCAGTTCTTC. Its translation: CASSLAVSYNEQFF.

Only one count was recorded for this clone. V gene TRBV28 combines with J gene TRBJ1-2; the D gene is possibly TRBD1 (6 bases). Germline V lookup: CDR1 MDHEN, CDR2 SYDVKM. V dropped 4 bases and J dropped 9 bases, with 15 bases sitting between them. The CDR3 is made up of 13 amino acids. The CDR3 reads CASSSLQGWRYTF. CDR3 DNA: TGTGCCAGCAGTTCATTACAGGGTTGGCGCTACACCTTC.

The sample holds one count of this clone. CDR3 region: CASSPGRSNEKLFF. Written as DNA, the CDR3 is TGCGCCAGCAGCCCAGGGAGGAGTAATGAAAAACTGTTTTTT. This chain links TRBV4-3 with TRBJ1-4; D is possibly TRBD1 (5 bases). Per the germline V gene, CDR1 is LGHNA and CDR2 is YSLEER. CDR3 size: 14 residues. The V end was cut by 4 bases, the J end by 4 bases, with 10 bases between.

This clone has just one count. The gene calls are TRBV11-2 and TRBJ2-1; perhaps TRBD1 as D (5 bases). The germline CDR1 and CDR2 sequences are SGHAT and FQNNGV. The CDR3 length is 16 residues. Trimming stripped 4 bases from V and 3 bases from J, with 16 bases between. The CDR3 spells CASSSFGGALYNEQFF. CDR3 coding DNA: TGTGCCAGCAGCTCGTTCGGTGGGGCCCTCTACAATGAGCAGTTCTTC.

The chain carries TRBV6-1 and TRBJ1-1; the D gene is possibly TRBD1 (6 bases). The ends were cut back, 8 bases at V and 3 bases at J, with 13 bases in the middle. Germline CDR1 reads MNHNS; CDR2 reads SASEGT. The CDR3 extends over 13 amino acids. In DNA form, the CDR3 reads TGTGCCAGCGGGGTCAACAGGGACACTGAAGCTTTCTTT. Its translation: CASGVNRDTEAFF.

This chain connects TRBV5-5 to TRBJ1-2; D not resolved. V lost 0 bases, J lost 5 bases, and 11 bases lay in between. The CDR3 covers 14 residues. CDR1 is SGHKS, CDR2 YYEKEE, per germline (reference sequence). Written as DNA, the CDR3 is TGTGCCAGCAGCTTGGGTAGTGTTCCATATGGCTACACCTTC. This sequence encodes CASSLGSVPYGYTF.

The chain is built from TRBV18 and TRBJ1-2, with a tentative D call TRBD1 (5 bases). Germline loops: CDR1 KGHSH, CDR2 LQKENI. CDR3 length: 14 amino acids. The V gene lost 8 bases and the J gene lost 0 bases, with 13 bases spanning the gap. The CDR3 nucleotides read TGTGCCAGCGCGTCAGGGTTTTCTAACTATGGCTACACCTTC. It codes for CASASGFSNYGYTF.

The chain links TRBV27 to TRBJ2-5; 8 bases align to TRBD1. The CDR3 has 14 residues. Germline V gives CDR1 MNHEY, CDR2 SMNVEV (reference sequence). J was trimmed by 5 bases and V by 5 bases; bases with no gene match: 7. The CDR3, as DNA: TGTGCCAGCAGTCCTACAGGGGGGCGGGAGACCCAGTACTTC. Protein sequence: CASSPTGGRETQYF.

The rearrangement joins TRBV28 to TRBJ1-5; 9 bases line up with TRBD1. The V gene end was trimmed by 4 bases and the J gene end by 4 bases; junction bases not matched to a gene: 2. The CDR3 is 14 residues long. Germline V gives CDR1 MDHEN, CDR2 SYDVKM. The CDR3 here is CASSSGTGNQPQHF. The CDR3 DNA reads TGTGCCAGCAGTTCCGGGACAGGGAATCAGCCCCAGCATTTT.

V is TRBV6-6 and J is TRBJ1-2; tentatively, D is TRBD1 (6 bases). Germline V gene sequence: CDR1 MNHNY, CDR2 SVGAGI (reference sequence). Trimming cost V 0 bases and J 14 bases, with 19 bases left between them. CDR3 length: 14 amino acids. CDR3 protein: CASSYSRTPEGETF. The CDR3 region has the DNA TGTGCCAGCAGTTACTCGAGAACACCCGAGGGGGAGACCTTC.

V usage is TRBV15 and J usage is TRBJ2-1, with a possible D match to TRBD2 (6 bases). The CDR3 is 17 amino acids. Germline-derived CDR1 and CDR2 are LNHNV and YYDKDF (reference sequence). V lost 2 bases, J lost 0 bases, and 14 bases lay in between. CDR3 amino acids: CATSRSGFLSSYNEQFF. For the CDR3, the DNA is TGTGCCACCAGCAGAAGCGGGTTTCTAAGCTCCTACAATGAGCAGTTCTTC.

The chain employs TRBV5-4 and TRBJ2-7, with a weak D call TRBD1 (6 bases). The CDR3 totals 14 residues. CDR1 SGHNT and CDR2 YYREEE come from the germline V gene (reference sequence). V was shortened by 0 bases and J by 6 bases, with 13 bases between the two germline ends. CDR3 bases: TGTGCCAGCAGCTTGGGGGCAGGGGCCGGCGAGCAGTACTTC. It is translated as CASSLGAGAGEQYF.

The table lists this clone with a count of one. This chain connects TRBV30 to TRBJ1-6; D call uncertain. The CDR3 loop spans 15 amino acids. Germline loops: CDR1 GTSNPN, CDR2 SVGIG (reference sequence). The V end was cut by 0 bases, the J end by 11 bases, with 17 bases between. CDR3 region: CAWSVVRWTGTPLHF. In DNA form, the CDR3 reads TGTGCCTGGAGTGTAGTGCGGTGGACTGGAACACCCCTCCACTTT.

The chain is built from TRBV7-8 and TRBJ1-2, with TRBD1 as a possible D gene (6 bases). The CDR3 covers 15 residues. With 1 base removed from V and 4 bases from J, the gap between germline ends came to 13 bases. Germline V gene sequence: CDR1 SGHVS, CDR2 FQNEAQ. CDR3 DNA sequence: TGTGCCAGCAGCTTAGGGGGGGGGCGCCTCTATGGCTACACCTTC. Encoded protein: CASSLGGGRLYGYTF.

This chain joins TRBV5-8 and TRBJ1-5; unclear D gene. The CDR3 runs 17 residues. The ends were cut back, 6 bases at V and 1 base at J, with 20 bases in the middle. Germline V gene data show CDR1 as SGHTS and CDR2 as YDEGEE. CDR3 loop: CASTHLVLTDSNQPQHF. CDR3 nucleotides: TGTGCCAGCACCCACTTGGTATTAACAGACAGCAATCAGCCCCAGCATTTT.

The chain uses TRBV7-2 and TRBJ2-4; D is perhaps TRBD2 (6 bases). V gave up 3 bases and J gave up 5 bases, with 8 bases separating them. CDR1 SGHTA and CDR2 FQGNSA come from the germline V gene. The CDR3 contains 13 residues. CDR3 in DNA: TGTGCCAGCAGCTTTCCTAGCGAAAACATTCAGTACTTC. Its protein is CASSFPSENIQYF.